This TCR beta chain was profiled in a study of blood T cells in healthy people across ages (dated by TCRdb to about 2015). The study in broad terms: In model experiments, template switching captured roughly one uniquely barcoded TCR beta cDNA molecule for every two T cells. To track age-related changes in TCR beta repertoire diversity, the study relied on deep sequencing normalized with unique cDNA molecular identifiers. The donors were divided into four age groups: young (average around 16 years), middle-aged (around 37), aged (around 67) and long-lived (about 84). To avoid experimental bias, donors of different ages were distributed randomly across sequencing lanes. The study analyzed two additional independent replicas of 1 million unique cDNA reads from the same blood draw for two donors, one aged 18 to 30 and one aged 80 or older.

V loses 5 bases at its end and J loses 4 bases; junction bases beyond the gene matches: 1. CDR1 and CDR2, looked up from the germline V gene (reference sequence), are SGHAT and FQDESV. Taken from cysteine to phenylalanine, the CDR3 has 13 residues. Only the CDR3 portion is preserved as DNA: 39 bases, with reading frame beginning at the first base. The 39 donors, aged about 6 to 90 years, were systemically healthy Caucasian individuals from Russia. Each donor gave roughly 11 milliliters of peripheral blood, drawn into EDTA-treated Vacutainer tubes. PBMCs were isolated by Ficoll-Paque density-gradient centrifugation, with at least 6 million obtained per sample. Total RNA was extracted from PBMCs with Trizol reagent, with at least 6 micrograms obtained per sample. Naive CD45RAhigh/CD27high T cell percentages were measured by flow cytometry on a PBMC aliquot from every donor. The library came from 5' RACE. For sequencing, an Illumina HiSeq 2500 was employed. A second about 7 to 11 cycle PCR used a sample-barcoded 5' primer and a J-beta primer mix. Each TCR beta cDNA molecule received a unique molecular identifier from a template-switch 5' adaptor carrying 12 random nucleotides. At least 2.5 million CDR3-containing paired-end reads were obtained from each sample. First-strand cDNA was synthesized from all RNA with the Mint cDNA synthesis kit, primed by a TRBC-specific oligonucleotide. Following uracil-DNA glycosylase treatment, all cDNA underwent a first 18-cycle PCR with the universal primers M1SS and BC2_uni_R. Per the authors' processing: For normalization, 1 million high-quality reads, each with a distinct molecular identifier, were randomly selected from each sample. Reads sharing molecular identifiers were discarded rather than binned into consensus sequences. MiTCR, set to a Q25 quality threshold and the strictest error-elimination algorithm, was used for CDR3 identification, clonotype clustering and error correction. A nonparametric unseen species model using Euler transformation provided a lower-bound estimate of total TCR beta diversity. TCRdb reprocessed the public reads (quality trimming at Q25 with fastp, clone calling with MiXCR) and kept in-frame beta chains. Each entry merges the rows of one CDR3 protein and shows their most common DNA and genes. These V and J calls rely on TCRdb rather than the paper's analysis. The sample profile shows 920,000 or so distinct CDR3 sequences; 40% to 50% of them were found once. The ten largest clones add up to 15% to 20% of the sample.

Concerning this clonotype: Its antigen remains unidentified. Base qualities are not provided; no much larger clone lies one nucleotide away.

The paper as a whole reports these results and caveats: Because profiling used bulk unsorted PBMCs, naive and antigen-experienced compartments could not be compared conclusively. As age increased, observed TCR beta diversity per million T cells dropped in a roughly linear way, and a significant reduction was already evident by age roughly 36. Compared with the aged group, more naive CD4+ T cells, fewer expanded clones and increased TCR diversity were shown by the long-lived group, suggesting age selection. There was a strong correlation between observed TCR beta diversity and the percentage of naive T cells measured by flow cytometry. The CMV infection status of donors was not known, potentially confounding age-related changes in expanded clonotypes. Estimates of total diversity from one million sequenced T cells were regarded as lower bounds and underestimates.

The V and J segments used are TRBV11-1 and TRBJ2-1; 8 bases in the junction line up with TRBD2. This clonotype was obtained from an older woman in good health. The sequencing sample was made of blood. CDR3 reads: CASSGTRYNEQFF. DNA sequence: TGTGCCAGCAGCGGGACTAGGTACAATGAGCAGTTCTTC.